The 27 T cell receptor beta chains below were found in one sample sequenced in a study of CD8 T cells in Susac syndrome. RNA, at 0.5 to 1 ug, was reverse transcribed with random hexamers. TCRdb fed the immunoSEQ multiplex PCR reads into MiXCR, producing one record per CDR3 protein. The table shows about 130,000 distinct CDR3 sequences, with about 90% occurring only once. The sample taken for sequencing was CD8+ T cells from PBMCs. All receptors derive from a human donor with multiple sclerosis.

This rearrangement joins TRBV12-3 or TRBV12-4 to TRBJ2-1; D unresolved. This CDR3 has 12 amino acids. Trimming stripped 4 bases from V and 5 bases from J, with 6 bases between. CDR3 loop: CASSSSDNEQFF. The CDR3 nucleotides read TGTGCCAGCAGTTCCTCGGACAATGAGCAGTTCTTC.

V and J are TRBV29-1 and TRBJ1-1; D remains unclear. Trimming left V 1 base short and J 4 bases short, with 4 bases between. Looked up from germline, CDR1 is SQVTM and CDR2 is ANQGSEA. The CDR3 has 11 amino acids. The CDR3 DNA sequence: TGCAGCGTTGAAGCAGGCACTGAAGCTTTCTTT. Encoded protein: CSVEAGTEAFF.

The chain employs TRBV20-1 and TRBJ2-3, with TRBD2 matching over 8 bases. Looked up from germline, CDR1 is DFQATT and CDR2 is SNEGSKA (reference sequence). The CDR3 extends over 16 amino acids. V lost 4 bases, J lost 7 bases, and 16 bases stayed unmatched. The CDR3 here is CSATGRSGRAAHTQYF. The CDR3 DNA is TGCAGTGCTACGGGCCGCTCCGGGAGGGCCGCTCATACGCAGTATTTT.

This chain's CDR3 is CASSLEGAGVPNYGYTF. In DNA form, the CDR3 reads TGCGCCAGCAGCTTGGAAGGGGCTGGGGTCCCTAACTATGGCTACACCTTC. The J gene is TRBJ1-2, the V gene TRBV5-1, with D possibly matching TRBD1 (5 bases). From germline, CDR1 is SGHRS and CDR2 YFSETQ. The CDR3 runs to 17 residues. The V end was cut by 0 bases, the J end by 0 bases, with 15 bases between.

The V gene is TRBV27, the J gene TRBJ2-1; D remains ambiguous. Trimming left V 3 bases short and J 7 bases short, with 10 bases between. The CDR3 extends over 13 amino acids. Germline V CDR1 and CDR2: MNHEY, SMNVEV (reference sequence). The CDR3 DNA sequence: TGTGCCAGCAGTTTGGGGATAGTAAATGAGCAGTTCTTC. This sequence encodes CASSLGIVNEQFF.

The CDR3 DNA sequence: TGCAGCGTGGCCTTACTAGCGGGAGGGAGGTTTGAGCAGTTCTTC. Its translation: CSVALLAGGRFEQFF. This sequence joins TRBV29-1 and TRBJ2-1; 13 bases fit TRBD2. The CDR3 is made up of 15 amino acids. Looked up from germline, CDR1 is SQVTM and CDR2 is ANQGSEA. The J segment lost 9 bases and the V segment lost 6 bases, leaving 11 bases of the junction unmatched.

This rearrangement joins TRBV7-9 to TRBJ1-5; unclear D gene. The CDR3 runs 12 residues. Per germline, CDR1 SEHNR and CDR2 FQNEAQ (reference sequence). V gave up 2 bases and J gave up 4 bases, with 3 bases separating them. Here the CDR3 reads CASSLLNQPQHF. The DNA for the CDR3 is TGTGCCAGCAGCTTATTGAATCAGCCCCAGCATTTT.

This chain uses TRBV4-2 with TRBJ2-5, with 9 bases identical to TRBD2. This CDR3 is built from 20 residues. Germline V gene sequence: CDR1 LGHNA, CDR2 YNFKEQ. V shed 0 bases, J shed 4 bases, and the junction held 18 bases outside the gene matches. The CDR3 loop reads CASSQDRGASGILRGETQYF. CDR3 sequence (DNA): TGTGCCAGCAGCCAAGATCGGGGGGCTAGCGGGATTCTAAGAGGAGAGACCCAGTACTTC.

The chain combines TRBV7-4 with TRBJ1-2; D perhaps matches TRBD1 (6 bases). V lost 6 bases to trimming and J lost 2 bases, with 10 bases between them. The CDR3 consists of 13 residues. Germline CDR1 reads SGHVT; CDR2 reads SQSDAQ. The CDR3 DNA follows: TGTGCCAGCAGGGGGACAACGAACTATGGCTACACCTTC. Its translation is CASRGTTNYGYTF.

Only one count was recorded for this clonotype. The chain uses TRBV9 and TRBJ2-7; D perhaps matches TRBD1 (6 bases). CDR3 length: 14 amino acids. Trimming removed 6 bases at V and 4 bases at J, with 17 bases between. CDR1 is SGDLS and CDR2 is YYNGEE in the germline V gene. The CDR3 region has the DNA TGTGCCAGCACCACCGGGGCAGGGGCTTACGAGCAGTACTTC. It encodes CASTTGAGAYEQYF.

The chain links TRBV6-2 or TRBV6-3 to TRBJ2-7; TRBD2 agrees at 9 bases. Unmatched junction bases numbered 0, after V lost 0 bases and J lost 3 bases. The CDR3 runs 14 residues. From germline, CDR1 is MNHEY and CDR2 SVGEGT. The CDR3 spells CASSYSSGSYEQYF. In DNA, the CDR3 is TGTGCCAGCAGTTACTCTAGCGGGAGCTACGAGCAGTACTTC.

V is TRBV6-5 and J is TRBJ2-5; 11 nucleotides match TRBD2. The V gene's germline CDR1 is MNHEY and CDR2 SVGAGI. The ends lost 2 bases at V and 2 bases at J; junction bases unmatched: 4. The CDR3 runs 16 residues. CDR3 coding DNA: TGTGCCAGCAGTTACCCGACTAGCGGGGAGCAAGAGACCCAGTACTTC. Amino acid sequence: CASSYPTSGEQETQYF.

The chain combines TRBV6-5 with TRBJ2-1; weak D call: TRBD1 (5 bases). Germline V gives CDR1 MNHEY, CDR2 SVGAGI. The ends were cut back, 0 bases at V and 7 bases at J, with 13 bases in the middle. The CDR3 covers 15 residues. CDR3 region: CASSYSTALLNEQFF. The CDR3 nucleotides are TGTGCCAGCAGTTACTCGACAGCCCTACTGAATGAGCAGTTCTTC.

The V gene is TRBV4-1, the J gene TRBJ1-5; D not resolved. This CDR3 spans 13 amino acids. V lost 2 bases, J lost 6 bases, and 8 bases lay in between. Germline V CDR1 and CDR2: MGHRA, YSYEKL. The CDR3 loop is CASSQIEGQPQHF. CDR3 bases: TGCGCCAGCAGCCAAATTGAGGGTCAGCCCCAGCATTTT.

This clonotype occurred once. The chain joins TRBV11-2 to TRBJ2-7; no definite D call. There are 13 residues in the CDR3. Germline V gives CDR1 SGHAT, CDR2 FQNNGV. V gave up 5 bases and J gave up 1 base, with 9 bases separating them. This CDR3 reads CASSPRYSYEQYF. The DNA for the CDR3 is TGTGCCAGCAGCCCCCGGTATTCCTACGAGCAGTACTTC.

This clonotype has only one observation. The V gene is TRBV20-1, the J gene TRBJ1-2, with D maybe TRBD1 (5 bases). V dropped 0 bases and J dropped 5 bases, with 16 bases sitting between them. Germline V gene sequence: CDR1 DFQATT, CDR2 SNEGSKA (reference sequence). There are 15 residues in the CDR3. The CDR3 region has the DNA TGCAGTGCTAGAGATCTCGTGGGGGACCTATATGGCTACACCTTC. Translated, it gives CSARDLVGDLYGYTF.

V gene TRBV25-1 combines with J gene TRBJ2-2; perhaps TRBD1 as D (5 bases). Germline V lookup: CDR1 MGHDK, CDR2 SYGVNS. This CDR3 is 15 amino acids long. V lost 5 bases to trimming and J lost 1 base, with 11 bases between them. CDR3 coding DNA: TGTGCCAGCAGTTACTCCGGACAGAACACCGGGGAGCTGTTTTTT. This gives the protein CASSYSGQNTGELFF.

This rearrangement joins TRBV6-5 to TRBJ1-1; perhaps TRBD1 as D (5 bases). The germline V gene has CDR1 MNHEY and CDR2 SVGAGI. CDR3 size: 13 residues. V lost 7 bases, J lost 2 bases, and 11 bases lay in between. CDR3 sequence reads: CASTPDTNTEAFF. CDR3 nucleotide sequence: TGTGCCAGCACTCCGGACACTAACACTGAAGCTTTCTTT.

The V call is TRBV7-9, the J call TRBJ1-1, with TRBD1 as a possible D gene (6 bases). The CDR3 is 12 residues long. V lost 5 bases, J lost 11 bases, and 15 bases lay in between. Germline CDR1 reads SEHNR; CDR2 reads FQNEAQ (reference sequence). DNA for the CDR3: TGTGCCAGCAGCCAGGACAGCCCAGGCGCTTTCTTT. The encoded protein is CASSQDSPGAFF.

The rearrangement joins TRBV7-9 to TRBJ1-5; D gene unclear. V was pared by 8 bases and J by 2 bases, with 13 bases between. This CDR3 contains 14 residues. CDR1 and CDR2 from the germline V gene are SEHNR and FQNEAQ (reference sequence). The CDR3 spells CASGGVERNQPQHF. The CDR3 nucleotides are TGTGCCAGCGGTGGTGTGGAGCGCAATCAGCCCCAGCATTTT.

The rearrangement uses TRBV29-1 and TRBJ2-7; D is ambiguous. In germline, CDR1 is SQVTM, CDR2 ANQGSEA. Trimming left V 5 bases short and J 6 bases short, with 8 bases between. This CDR3 spans 10 amino acids. CDR3 region: CSVRLGEQYF. In DNA form, the CDR3 reads TGCAGCGTTCGGCTGGGCGAGCAGTACTTC.

The chain combines TRBV6-5 with TRBJ2-1; maybe TRBD1 (6 bases). The CDR3 has 13 amino acids. Germline V gene data show CDR1 as MNHEY and CDR2 as SVGAGI. The V end lost 2 bases, the J end lost 8 bases, and 10 bases lay between the germline ends. CDR3 residues: CASSYPGAYEQFF. CDR3 DNA: TGTGCCAGCAGTTACCCAGGGGCTTATGAGCAGTTCTTC.

This clonotype occurred once. J is TRBJ2-1 and V is TRBV29-1, with D tentatively TRBD1 (5 bases). The CDR3 is made up of 13 amino acids. In germline, CDR1 is SQVTM, CDR2 ANQGSEA. The ends were cut back, 7 bases at V and 4 bases at J, with 14 bases in the middle. The DNA for the CDR3 is TGCAGCGGCGCACAGGCGGATTACAATGAGCAGTTCTTC. It yields the protein CSGAQADYNEQFF.

CDR3 in amino acids: CASSLSQGGDGYTF. The CDR3 DNA follows: TGTGCCAGCAGCCTAAGCCAGGGAGGCGATGGCTACACCTTC. This chain links TRBV11-1 with TRBJ1-2, with D tentatively TRBD1 (5 bases). CDR3 size: 14 residues. The germline V gene has CDR1 SGHAT and CDR2 FQDESV (reference sequence). V was pared by 5 bases and J by 6 bases, with 16 bases between.

In its sample, this clonotype was seen once. The V call is TRBV20-1, the J call TRBJ2-1, with D possibly TRBD2 on 8 matching bases. V was cut by 6 bases and J by 5 bases, with 20 bases left in between. Germline V CDR1 and CDR2: DFQATT, SNEGSKA (reference sequence). This CDR3 has 15 residues. The CDR3 DNA sequence: TGCAGTGCCACCCCGGGTAGCGGGACAGACAATGAGCAGTTCTTC. Encoded protein: CSATPGSGTDNEQFF.

J is TRBJ2-1 and V is TRBV3-1, with 10 bases matching TRBD2. Unmatched junction bases numbered 8, after V lost 2 bases and J lost 7 bases. This CDR3 has 16 residues. Germline CDR1 LGHDT, CDR2 YNNKEL (reference sequence). CDR3 DNA: TGTGCCAGCAGCCAACCAGCGGGAGGGCCGCGAAATGAGCAGTTCTTC. Translation gives CASSQPAGGPRNEQFF.

This chain uses TRBV4-1 with TRBJ1-1; 7 nucleotides match TRBD1. The length of the CDR3 is 15 residues. The germline V gene encodes CDR1 MGHRA and CDR2 YSYEKL. V lost 2 bases and J lost 0; bases outside the gene matches: 3. The CDR3 reads CASSQRQGMNTEAFF. In DNA, the CDR3 is TGCGCCAGCAGCCAACGACAGGGCATGAACACTGAAGCTTTCTTT.